The T cell receptor beta chain described here comes from a study of read filtering for tumor transcriptome and immune sequencing. This CDR3 spans 13 amino acids. Trimming removed 3 bases from V and 6 bases from J; junction bases left unmatched: 5. Every patient had bone marrow sampled while the disease was active. From approximately 430 ng of RNA, a library with molecular barcoded alpha/delta and beta/gamma adaptors was made. In TCRdb, the reads were re-called with MiXCR into one record per CDR3 protein. The sample comprises some 80,000 distinct CDR3 sequences, approximately 13% of which are singletons, and about 16% rests with the top ten.

The origin of this receptor is a donor at least 40 years old with multiple myeloma. This chain joins TRBV12-3 or TRBV12-4 and TRBJ2-7; TRBD2 matches at 7 bases. The sequencing input was a population of CD138-negative cells sorted from bone marrow. The CDR3 is CASSFGEGFEQYF. The CDR3 DNA is TGTGCCAGCAGTTTTGGGGAGGGGTTCGAGCAGTACTTC.